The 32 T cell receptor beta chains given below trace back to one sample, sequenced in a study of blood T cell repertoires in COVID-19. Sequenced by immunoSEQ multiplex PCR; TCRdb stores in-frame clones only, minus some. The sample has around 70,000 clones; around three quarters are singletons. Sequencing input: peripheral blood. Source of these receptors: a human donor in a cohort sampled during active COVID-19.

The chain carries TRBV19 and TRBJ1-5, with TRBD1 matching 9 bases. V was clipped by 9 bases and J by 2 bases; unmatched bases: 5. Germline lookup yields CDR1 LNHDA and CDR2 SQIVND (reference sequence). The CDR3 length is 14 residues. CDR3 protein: CASSRQGGNQPQHF. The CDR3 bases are TGTGCCAGCAGCCGACAGGGGGGCAATCAGCCCCAGCATTTT.

The CDR3 spells CASGGGMGNTEAFF. The DNA of the CDR3 is TGTGCCAGCGGGGGGGGCATGGGAAACACTGAAGCTTTCTTT. The V and J genes are TRBV27 and TRBJ1-1; possibly TRBD1 for D (6 bases). Looked up from germline, CDR1 is MNHEY and CDR2 is SMNVEV (reference sequence). V was pared by 8 bases and J by 2 bases, with 15 bases between. The CDR3 loop spans 14 amino acids.

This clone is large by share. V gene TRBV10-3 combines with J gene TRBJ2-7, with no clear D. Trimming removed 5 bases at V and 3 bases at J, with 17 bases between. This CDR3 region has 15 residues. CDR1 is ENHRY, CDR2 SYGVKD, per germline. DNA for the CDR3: TGTGCCATCAGTAAGGCTGGAGAACCTAACTACGAGCAGTACTTC. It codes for CAISKAGEPNYEQYF.

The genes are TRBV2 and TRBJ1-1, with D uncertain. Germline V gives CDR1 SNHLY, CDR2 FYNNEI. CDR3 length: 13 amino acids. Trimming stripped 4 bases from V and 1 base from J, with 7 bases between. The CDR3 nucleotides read TGTGCCAGCAGTGTAACAGCGAACACTGAAGCTTTCTTT. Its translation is CASSVTANTEAFF.

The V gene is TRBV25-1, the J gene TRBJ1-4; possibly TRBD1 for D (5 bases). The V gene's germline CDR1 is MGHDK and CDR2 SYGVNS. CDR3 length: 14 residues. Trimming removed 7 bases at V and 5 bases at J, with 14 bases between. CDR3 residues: CASNPGGGNEKLFF. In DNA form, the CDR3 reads TGTGCCAGCAATCCTGGGGGGGGGAATGAAAAACTGTTTTTT.

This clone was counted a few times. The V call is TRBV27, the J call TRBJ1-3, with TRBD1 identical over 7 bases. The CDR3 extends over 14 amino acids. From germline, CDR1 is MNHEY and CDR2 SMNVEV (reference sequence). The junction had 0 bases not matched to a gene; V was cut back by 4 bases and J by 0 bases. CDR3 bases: TGTGCCAGCAGTTGGGACAGCTCTGGAAACACCATATATTTT. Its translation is CASSWDSSGNTIYF.

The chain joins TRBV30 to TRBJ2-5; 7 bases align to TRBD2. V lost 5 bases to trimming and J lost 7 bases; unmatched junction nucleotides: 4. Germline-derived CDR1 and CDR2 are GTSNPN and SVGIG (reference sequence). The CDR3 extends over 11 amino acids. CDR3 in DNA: TGTGCCTGGTCCCCGGGAGGGACCCAGTACTTC. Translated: CAWSPGGTQYF.

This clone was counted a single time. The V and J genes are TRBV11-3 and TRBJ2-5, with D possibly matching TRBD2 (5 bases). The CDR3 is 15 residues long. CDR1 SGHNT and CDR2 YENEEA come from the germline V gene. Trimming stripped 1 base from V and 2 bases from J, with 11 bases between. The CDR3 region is CASSLGAAQQETQYF. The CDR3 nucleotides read TGTGCCAGCAGCTTAGGAGCGGCACAACAAGAGACCCAGTACTTC. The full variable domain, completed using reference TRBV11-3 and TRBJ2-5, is EAGVVQSPRYKIIEKKQPVAFWCNPISGHNTLYWYLQNLGQGPELLIRYENEEAVDDSQLPKDRFSAERLKGVDSTLKIQPAELGDSAVYLCASSLGAAQQETQYFGPGTRLLVL.

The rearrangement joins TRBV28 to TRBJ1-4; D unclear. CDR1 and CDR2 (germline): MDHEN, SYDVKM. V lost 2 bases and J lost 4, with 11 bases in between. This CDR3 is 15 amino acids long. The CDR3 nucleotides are TGTGCCAGCAGTTTACCGGGTGTACTTAATGAAAAACTGTTTTTT. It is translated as CASSLPGVLNEKLFF.

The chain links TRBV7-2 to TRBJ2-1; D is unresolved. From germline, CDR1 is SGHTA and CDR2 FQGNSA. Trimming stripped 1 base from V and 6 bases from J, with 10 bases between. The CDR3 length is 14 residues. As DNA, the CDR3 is TGTGCCAGCAGCTTAGTGGTCAGGCGCAATGAGCAGTTCTTC. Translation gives CASSLVVRRNEQFF.

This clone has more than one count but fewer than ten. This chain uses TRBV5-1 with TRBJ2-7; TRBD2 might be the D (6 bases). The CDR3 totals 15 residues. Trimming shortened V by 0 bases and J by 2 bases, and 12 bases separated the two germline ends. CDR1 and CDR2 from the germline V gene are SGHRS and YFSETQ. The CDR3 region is CASSLGGLPAYEQYF. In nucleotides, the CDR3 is TGCGCCAGCAGCTTGGGAGGACTACCCGCCTACGAGCAGTACTTC.

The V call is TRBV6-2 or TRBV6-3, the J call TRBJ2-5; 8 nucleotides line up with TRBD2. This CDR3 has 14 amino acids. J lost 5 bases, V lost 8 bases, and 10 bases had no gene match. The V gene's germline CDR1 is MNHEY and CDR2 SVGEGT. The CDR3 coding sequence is TGTGCCAGCGGTTGGCTAGCGGGTGTGGAGACCCAGTACTTC. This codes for CASGWLAGVETQYF.

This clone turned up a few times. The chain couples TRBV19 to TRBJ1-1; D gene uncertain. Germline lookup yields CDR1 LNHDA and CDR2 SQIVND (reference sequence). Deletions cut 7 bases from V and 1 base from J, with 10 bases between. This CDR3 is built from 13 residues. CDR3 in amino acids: CASTPQSNTEAFF. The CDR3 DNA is TGTGCCAGTACCCCACAGTCGAACACTGAAGCTTTCTTT.

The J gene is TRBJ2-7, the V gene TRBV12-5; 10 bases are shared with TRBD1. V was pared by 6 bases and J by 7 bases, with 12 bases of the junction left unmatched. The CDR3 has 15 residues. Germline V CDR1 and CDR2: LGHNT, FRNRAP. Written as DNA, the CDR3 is TGTGCTAGTGGCCTATCGGGACAGGGGAGAGGGGAGCAGTACTTC. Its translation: CASGLSGQGRGEQYF.

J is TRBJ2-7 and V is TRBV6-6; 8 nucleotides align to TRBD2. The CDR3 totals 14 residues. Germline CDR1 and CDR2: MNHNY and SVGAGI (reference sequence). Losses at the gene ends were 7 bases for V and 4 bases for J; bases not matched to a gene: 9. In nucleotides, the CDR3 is TGTGCCAGCAATCTTAGCGGGAAGGATTACGAGCAGTACTTC. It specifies CASNLSGKDYEQYF.

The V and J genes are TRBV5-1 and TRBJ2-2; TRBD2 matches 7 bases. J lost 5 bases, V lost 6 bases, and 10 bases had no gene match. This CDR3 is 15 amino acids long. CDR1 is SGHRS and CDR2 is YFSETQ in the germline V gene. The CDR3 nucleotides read TGCGCCAGCACCTCTGGAGGACTAGATACCGGGGAGCTGTTTTTT. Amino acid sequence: CASTSGGLDTGELFF.

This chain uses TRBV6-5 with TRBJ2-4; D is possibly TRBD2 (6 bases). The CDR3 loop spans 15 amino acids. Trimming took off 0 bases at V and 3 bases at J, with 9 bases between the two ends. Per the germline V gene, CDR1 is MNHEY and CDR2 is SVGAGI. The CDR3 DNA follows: TGTGCCAGCAGTTACTCAGGAGGGGACAAAAACATTCAGTACTTC. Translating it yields CASSYSGGDKNIQYF.

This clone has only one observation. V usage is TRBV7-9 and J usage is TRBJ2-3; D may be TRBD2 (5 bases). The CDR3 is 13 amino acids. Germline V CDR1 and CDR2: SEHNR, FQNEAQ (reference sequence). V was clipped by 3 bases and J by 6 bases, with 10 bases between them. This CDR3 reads CASSFEGTDTQYF. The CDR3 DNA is TGTGCCAGCAGCTTCGAGGGAACGGATACGCAGTATTTT. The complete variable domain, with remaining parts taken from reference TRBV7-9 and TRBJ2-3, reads DTGVSQNPRHKITKRGQNVTFRCDPISEHNRLYWYRQTLGQGPEFLTYFQNEAQLEKSRLLSDRFSAERPKGSFSTLEIQRTEQGDSAMYLCASSFEGTDTQYFGPGTRLTVL.

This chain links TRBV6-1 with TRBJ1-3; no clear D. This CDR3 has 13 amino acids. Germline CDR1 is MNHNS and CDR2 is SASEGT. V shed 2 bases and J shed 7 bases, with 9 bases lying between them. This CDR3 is CASSERFTNTIYF. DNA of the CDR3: TGTGCCAGCAGTGAACGATTTACTAACACCATATATTTT.

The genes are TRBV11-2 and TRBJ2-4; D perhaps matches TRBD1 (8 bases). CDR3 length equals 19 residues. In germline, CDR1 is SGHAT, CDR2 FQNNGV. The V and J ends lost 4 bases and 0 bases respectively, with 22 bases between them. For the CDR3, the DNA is TGTGCCAGCAGCTCCGAAGCGGGACAGGCAAAAATAGCCAAAAACATTCAGTACTTC. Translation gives CASSSEAGQAKIAKNIQYF.

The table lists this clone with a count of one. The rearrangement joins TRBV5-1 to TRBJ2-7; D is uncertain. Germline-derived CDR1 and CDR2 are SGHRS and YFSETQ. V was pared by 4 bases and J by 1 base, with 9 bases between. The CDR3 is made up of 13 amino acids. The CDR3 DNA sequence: TGCGCCAGCAGCCATACTCGATCCTACGAGCAGTACTTC. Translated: CASSHTRSYEQYF.

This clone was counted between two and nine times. CDR3 sequence reads: CASSIKASGYEQYF. CDR3 in DNA: TGTGCCAGTAGTATTAAGGCTAGCGGGTACGAGCAGTACTTC. V gene TRBV19 combines with J gene TRBJ2-7, with 8 bases aligning to TRBD2. V shed 3 bases and J 4 bases; nucleotides not matched to a gene: 5. The CDR3 covers 14 residues. CDR1 and CDR2 (germline): LNHDA, SQIVND (reference sequence).

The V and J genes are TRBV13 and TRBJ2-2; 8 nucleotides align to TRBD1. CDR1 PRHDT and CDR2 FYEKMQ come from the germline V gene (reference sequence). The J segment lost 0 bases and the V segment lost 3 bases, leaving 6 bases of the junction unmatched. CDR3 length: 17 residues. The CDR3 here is CASSFGPTGANTGELFF. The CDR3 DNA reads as TGTGCCAGCAGCTTCGGACCGACAGGGGCGAACACCGGGGAGCTGTTTTTT.

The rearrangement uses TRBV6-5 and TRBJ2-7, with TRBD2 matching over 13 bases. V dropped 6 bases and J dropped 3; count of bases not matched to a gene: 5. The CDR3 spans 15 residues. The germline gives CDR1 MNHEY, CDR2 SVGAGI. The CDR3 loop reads CASSRTSGSYYEQYF. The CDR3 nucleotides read TGTGCCAGCAGCCGGACTAGCGGGAGTTACTACGAGCAGTACTTC.

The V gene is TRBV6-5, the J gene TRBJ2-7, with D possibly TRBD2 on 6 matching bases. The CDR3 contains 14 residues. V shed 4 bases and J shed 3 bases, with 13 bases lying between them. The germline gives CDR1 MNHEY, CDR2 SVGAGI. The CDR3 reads CASSSFSGDYEQYF. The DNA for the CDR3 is TGTGCCAGCAGTTCCTTTTCGGGGGACTACGAGCAGTACTTC.

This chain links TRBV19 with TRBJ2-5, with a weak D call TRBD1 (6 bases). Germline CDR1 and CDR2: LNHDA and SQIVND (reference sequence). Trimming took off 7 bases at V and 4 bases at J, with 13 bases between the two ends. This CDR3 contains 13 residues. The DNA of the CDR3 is TGTGCCAGTACCCGACAGGTCGGAGAGACCCAGTACTTC. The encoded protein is CASTRQVGETQYF. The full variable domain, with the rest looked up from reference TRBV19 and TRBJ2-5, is DGGITQSPKYLFRKEGQNVTLSCEQNLNHDAMYWYRQDPGQGLRLIYYSQIVNDFQKGDIAEGYSVSREKKESFPLTVTSAQKNPTAFYLCASTRQVGETQYFGPGTRLLVL.

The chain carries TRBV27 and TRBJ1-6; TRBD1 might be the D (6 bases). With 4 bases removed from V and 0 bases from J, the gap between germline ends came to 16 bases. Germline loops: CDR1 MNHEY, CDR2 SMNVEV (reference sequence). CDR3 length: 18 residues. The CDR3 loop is CASSYSRGPSSYNSPLHF. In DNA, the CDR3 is TGTGCCAGCAGTTATTCCAGGGGCCCCAGCTCCTATAATTCACCCCTCCACTTT.

The CDR3 spells CASSPESADTQYF. Written as DNA, the CDR3 is TGTGCCAGCAGCCCCGAGTCTGCAGATACGCAGTATTTT. The chain combines TRBV7-9 with TRBJ2-3; no clear D. The CDR3 runs to 13 residues. CDR1 is SEHNR and CDR2 is FQNEAQ in the germline V gene (reference sequence). Trimming removed 5 bases at V and 4 bases at J, with 10 bases between.

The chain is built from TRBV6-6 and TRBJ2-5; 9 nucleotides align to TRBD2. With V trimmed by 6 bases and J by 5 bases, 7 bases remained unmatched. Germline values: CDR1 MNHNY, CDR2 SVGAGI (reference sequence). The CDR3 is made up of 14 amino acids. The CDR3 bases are TGTGCCAGCAGAGAGCGGGAGGCGAGTGAGACCCAGTACTTC. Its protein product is CASREREASETQYF.

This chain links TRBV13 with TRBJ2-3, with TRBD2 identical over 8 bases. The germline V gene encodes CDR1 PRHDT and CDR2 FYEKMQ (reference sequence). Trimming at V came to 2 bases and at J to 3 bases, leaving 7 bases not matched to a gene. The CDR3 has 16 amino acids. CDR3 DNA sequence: TGTGCCAGCAGCTTAAGCCCTCAGCGGGAGACAGATACGCAGTATTTT. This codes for CASSLSPQRETDTQYF.

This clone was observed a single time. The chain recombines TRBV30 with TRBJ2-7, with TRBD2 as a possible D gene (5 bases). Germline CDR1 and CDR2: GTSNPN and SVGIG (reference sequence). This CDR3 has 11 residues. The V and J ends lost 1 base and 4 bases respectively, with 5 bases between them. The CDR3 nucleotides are TGTGCCTGGAGTGAGCGGTACGAGCAGTACTTC. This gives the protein CAWSERYEQYF.

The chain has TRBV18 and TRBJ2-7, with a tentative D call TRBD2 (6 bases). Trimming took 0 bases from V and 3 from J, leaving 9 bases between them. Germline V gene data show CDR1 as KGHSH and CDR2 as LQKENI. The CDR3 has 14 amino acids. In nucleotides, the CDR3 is TGTGCCAGCTCACCACCGACTAGATACTACGAGCAGTACTTC. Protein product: CASSPPTRYYEQYF. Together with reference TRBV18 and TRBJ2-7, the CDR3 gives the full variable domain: NAGVMQNPRHLVRRRGQEARLRCSPMKGHSHVYWYRQLPEEGLKFMVYLQKENIIDESGMPKERFSAEFPKEGPSILRIQQVVRGDSAAYFCASSPPTRYYEQYFGPGTRLTVT.